This T cell receptor beta chain was profiled in a study of T cell responses to AZD1222 COVID-19 vaccine. Overall study: Investigators merged groups given second doses at roughly 4 or roughly 12 weeks.

The germline gives CDR1 LNHDA, CDR2 SQIVND (reference sequence). The V and J ends lost 3 bases and 4 bases respectively, with 9 bases between them. This CDR3 is 13 amino acids long. The repertoire was sequenced with immunoSEQ multiplex PCR; TCRdb's copy has only in-frame clones and lacks some. The table has about 28,000 clones, just under 80% seen once. Study observations and caveats: At 160-218 and 743-854, vaccine-associated CD4 TCRs were dominant, and they spanned spike.

As for this clone: Its target is unknown.

The sample consisted of peripheral blood, taken on day 0 of AZD1222 vaccination. This receptor was identified in an adult in good health. V usage is TRBV19 and J usage is TRBJ1-2, with D perhaps TRBD1 (5 bases). As DNA, the CDR3 is TGTGCCAGTAGTATTAAGGGGTCCTATGGCTACACCTTC. This sequence encodes CASSIKGSYGYTF.